These T cell receptor beta chains were read from a single sample in a study of cytomegalovirus exposure and HLA in healthy donors. Only in-frame clones appear in the TCRdb table, and some are missing; sequencing was by immunoSEQ multiplex PCR. Seen here are over 200,000 clones, 90% observed once, and the top ten hold 0.37%. Sample: PBMCs. The receptors were gathered from a woman in her late teens or twenties in good health and CMV-seronegative. The CDR3 runs from the conserved cysteine through the conserved F or W. The D gene is left open where the match is weak. For some rows the clone size is stated as once, few or many, or as a class when expanded; others skip it.

clone_size j_call v_call d_call cdr3_nt cdr3_aa
. TRBJ1-2 TRBV28 TRBD1 TGTGCCAGCAGTTGGACAGGGGGCAACTATGGCTACACCTTC CASSWTGGNYGYTF
. TRBJ2-1 TRBV6-4 TRBD2 TGTGCCAGCAGCCCGCAGCCCAGCGGGGGTCCCTACAATGAGCAGTTCTTC CASSPQPSGGPYNEQFF
. TRBJ2-1 TRBV6-5 TRBD1 TGTGCCAGCAGCATAACAGGGGCCGGTTACAATGAGCAGTTCTTC CASSITGAGYNEQFF
once TRBJ1-4 TRBV7-9 . TGTGCCAGCAGGGCCAGAGAGGCCCCAAATGAAAAACTGTTTTTT CASRAREAPNEKLFF
. TRBJ2-7 TRBV29-1 TRBD1 TGCAGCGTGCGGACAGGGAAGTCCTACGAGCAGTACTTC CSVRTGKSYEQYF
. TRBJ1-2 TRBV30 . TGTGCCTGGGCGCCCGCAGGGTTCAATGGCTACACCTTC CAWAPAGFNGYTF
. TRBJ1-3 TRBV4-1 . TGCGCCAGCAGCCAAGGGCCTCCGGGAAACACCATATATTTT CASSQGPPGNTIYF
once TRBJ2-3 TRBV28 TRBD2 TGTGCCAGCAGTTTGGCTAGCGGGGTTGGAGGCACAGATACGCAGTATTTT CASSLASGVGGTDTQYF
. TRBJ1-2 TRBV27 TRBD1 TGTGCCAGCAGTTTCGACTCCCCCGGGACAGGGTTGAACCCCACGGGGGGCTACACCTTC CASSFDSPGTGLNPTGGYTF
. TRBJ1-4 TRBV13 . TGTGCCAGCAGCACACTCGGGACACGGGCAACTAATGAAAAACTGTTTTTT CASSTLGTRATNEKLFF
. TRBJ1-4 TRBV7-6 . TGTGCCAGCAGCTTAGTACCGGGAGGAGCAGGAGTGGCTAATGAAAAACTGTTTTTT CASSLVPGGAGVANEKLFF
few TRBJ1-6 TRBV4-1 TRBD1 TGCGCCAGCAGCCAAGGGGGACAGGGAAATTCACCCCTCCACTTT CASSQGGQGNSPLHF
. TRBJ2-3 TRBV15 TRBD1 TGTGCCACCAGCAGAGCGGGACAGCCAGTGACAGATACGCAGTATTTT CATSRAGQPVTDTQYF
. TRBJ2-2 TRBV5-1 . TGCGCCAGCTCCCCCCAGGTAACGGGGGGCGACGGGGAGCTGTTTTTT CASSPQVTGGDGELFF
. TRBJ1-1 TRBV13 . TGTGCCAGCAGCTTATCGGGGAACACTGAAGCTTTCTTT CASSLSGNTEAFF
. TRBJ1-4 TRBV30 TRBD1 TGTGCCTGGACCCGGGACAGGGTAAATGAAAAACTGTTTTTT CAWTRDRVNEKLFF
few TRBJ2-2 TRBV6-6 . TGTGCCAGCAGAGACGGAAGACAGGTCTATCCCGGGGAGCTGTTTTTT CASRDGRQVYPGELFF
. TRBJ1-5 TRBV6-1 TRBD1 TGTGCCAGCACAGCTACAGGGGATCAGCCCCAGCATTTT CASTATGDQPQHF
. TRBJ1-1 TRBV6-6 . TGTGCCAGCAGTGGGGGGTTCGGAAAAAACACTGAAGCTTTCTTT CASSGGFGKNTEAFF
. TRBJ1-5 TRBV27 TRBD1 TGTGCCAGCAGTCCGAGACAGGGGGACGGCAATCAGCCCCAGCATTTT CASSPRQGDGNQPQHF
. TRBJ2-2 TRBV27 TRBD2 TGTGCCAGCAGTGTAGCGGGGCCGAACACCGGGGAGCTGTTTTTT CASSVAGPNTGELFF
. TRBJ2-1 TRBV6-4 TRBD2 TGTGCCAGCAGTGAAGGGACTAGCCTCTACAATGAGCAGTTCTTC CASSEGTSLYNEQFF
. TRBJ1-4 TRBV7-6 . TGTGCCAGCAGCCCCACCTTGCGAGTAGATGAAAAACTGTTTTTT CASSPTLRVDEKLFF
. TRBJ1-1 TRBV4-2 . TGTGCCAGCAGCCAAGATCCCGAGGGTAGGCAAGCTTTCTTT CASSQDPEGRQAFF
. TRBJ2-2 TRBV11-2 TRBD1 TGTGCCAGCAGCTCCCCCAAGGGGGCATATTCTAACACCGGGGAGCTGTTTTTT CASSSPKGAYSNTGELFF
few TRBJ2-3 TRBV7-6 . TGTGCCAGCAGTCCGGGTGCAGATACGCAGTATTTT CASSPGADTQYF
. TRBJ2-1 TRBV7-9 TRBD2 TGTGCCAGCAGCTCTAGCGGGGGCTACAATGAGCAGTTCTTC CASSSSGGYNEQFF
. TRBJ1-1 TRBV4-1 . TGCGCCAGCAGCCAAGATCCCGGGACTGAAGCTTTCTTT CASSQDPGTEAFF
. TRBJ2-1 TRBV12-2 . TGTGCAAGTCGCTTAACAGCTCTCAATGAGCAGTTCTTC CASRLTALNEQFF
. TRBJ2-5 TRBV2 . TGTGCCGGCGAGGTTTTCTCCCGGCAGACCCAGTACTTC CAGEVFSRQTQYF
. TRBJ2-2 TRBV27 . TGTGCCAGCAGTTTACCCCGGAACACCGGGGAGCTGTTTTTT CASSLPRNTGELFF
. TRBJ1-1 TRBV18 . TGTGCCAGCTCACCTCCACTGGACATACTGAACACTGAAGCTTTCTTT CASSPPLDILNTEAFF
few TRBJ1-5 TRBV29-1 . TGCAGCGTCGCCGATGGACTTCTTGGCAATCAGCCCCAGCATTTT CSVADGLLGNQPQHF
. TRBJ2-2 TRBV6-4 . TGTGCCAGCAGTGACTCGTGGAGGGGGCACGGGGAGCTGTTTTTT CASSDSWRGHGELFF
. TRBJ2-5 TRBV4-1 . TGCGCCAGCAGCCAAGATCCGACAGCGTACCAAGAGACCCAGTACTTC CASSQDPTAYQETQYF
. TRBJ2-3 TRBV2 TRBD2 TGTGCCAGCAGGGGGACTAGCGGGGCAACAGATACGCAGTATTTT CASRGTSGATDTQYF
. TRBJ1-1 TRBV5-1 . TGCGCCAGCAGCTCCTCGCGGGGATCGAACACTGAAGCTTTCTTT CASSSSRGSNTEAFF
once TRBJ2-1 TRBV25-1 TRBD1 TGTGCCAGCCGACAGGGGTATTACAATGAGCAGTTCTTC CASRQGYYNEQFF
. TRBJ1-6 TRBV7-9 . TGTGCCAGCAGCTTACTCAGGGGTAATTCACCCCTCCACTTT CASSLLRGNSPLHF
. TRBJ1-2 TRBV6-5 TRBD1 TGTGCCAGCAGGACAGGGGACGGGTATGGCTACACCTTC CASRTGDGYGYTF
. TRBJ2-1 TRBV19 . TGTGCCAGTATGGCGGGGCAGGAGCAGTTCTTC CASMAGQEQFF
few TRBJ1-5 TRBV28 . TGTGCCAGCAGTTACGGTCTCAATCAGCCCCAGCATTTT CASSYGLNQPQHF